This TCR beta chain was sequenced for a study of T cell responses to AZD1222 COVID-19 vaccine. Background on the study: Whether given at about 4 or about 12 weeks, second doses were pooled. General study results and limits: Researchers took repertoire samples only after the peak T cell response had come. Seropositive status at baseline applied to only a handful of AZD1222 recipients. Among the donors, most were white British and more were female, and clonal diversity was possibly underestimated.

The CDR3 spans 13 residues. V was shortened by 2 bases and J by 7 bases, with 8 bases between the two germline ends. The germline gives CDR1 MNHEY, CDR2 SVGAGI. Generated by immunoSEQ multiplex PCR, the TCRdb table keeps only in-frame clones and is missing some. Of roughly 71,000 clones listed, around 84% are singletons. In regard to this clone: What it recognizes is unknown.

The V gene is TRBV6-5, the J gene TRBJ2-2; D ambiguous. This receptor was taken from an adult in good health. Source: peripheral blood, taken on day 0 of AZD1222 vaccination. The CDR3 DNA follows: TGTGCCAGCAGTTACAGTAGGGACGGGGAGCTGTTTTTT. Translation gives CASSYSRDGELFF.